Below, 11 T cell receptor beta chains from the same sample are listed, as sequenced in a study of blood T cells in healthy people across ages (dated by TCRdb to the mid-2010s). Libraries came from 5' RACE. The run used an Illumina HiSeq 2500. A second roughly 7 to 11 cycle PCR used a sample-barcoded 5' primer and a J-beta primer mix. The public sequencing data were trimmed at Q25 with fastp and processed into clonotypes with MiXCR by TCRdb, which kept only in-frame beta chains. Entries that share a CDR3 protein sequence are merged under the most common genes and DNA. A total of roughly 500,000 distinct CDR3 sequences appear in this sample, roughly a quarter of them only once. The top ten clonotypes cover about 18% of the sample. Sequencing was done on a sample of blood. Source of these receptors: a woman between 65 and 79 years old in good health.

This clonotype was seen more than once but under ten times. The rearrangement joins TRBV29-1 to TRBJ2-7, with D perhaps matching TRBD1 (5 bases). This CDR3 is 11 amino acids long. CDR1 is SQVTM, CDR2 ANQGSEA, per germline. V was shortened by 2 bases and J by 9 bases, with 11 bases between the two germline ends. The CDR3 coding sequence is TGCAGCGTTGAACAGGGAATAGGGCAGTACTTC. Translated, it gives CSVEQGIGQYF.

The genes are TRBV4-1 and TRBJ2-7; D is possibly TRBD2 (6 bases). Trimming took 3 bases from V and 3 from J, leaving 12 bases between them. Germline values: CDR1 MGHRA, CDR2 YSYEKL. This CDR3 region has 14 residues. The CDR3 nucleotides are TGCGCCAGCAGCCACCCGACTAGTGGCTACGAGCAGTACTTC. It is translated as CASSHPTSGYEQYF.

The CDR3 reads CASSGVGGPPLHF. CDR3 coding DNA: TGTGCCAGCAGCGGTGTAGGTGGGCCACCCCTCCACTTT. The chain recombines TRBV9 with TRBJ1-6; D gene uncertain. Germline V gene sequence: CDR1 SGDLS, CDR2 YYNGEE. V lost 3 bases to trimming and J lost 11 bases, with 12 bases between them. The CDR3 loop spans 13 amino acids. The entire variable domain, with the rest obtained from reference TRBV9 and TRBJ1-6, is as follows: DSGVTQTPKHLITATGQRVTLRCSPRSGDLSVYWYQQSLDQGLQFLIQYYNGEERAKGNILERFSAQQFPDLHSELNLSSLELGDSALYFCASSGVGGPPLHFGNGTRLTVT.

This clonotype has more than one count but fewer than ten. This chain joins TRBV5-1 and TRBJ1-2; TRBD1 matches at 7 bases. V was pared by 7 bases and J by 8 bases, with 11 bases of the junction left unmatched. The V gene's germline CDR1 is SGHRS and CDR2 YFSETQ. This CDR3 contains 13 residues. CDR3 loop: CASSAQGRTGYTF. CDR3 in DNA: TGCGCCAGCTCAGCACAGGGGAGGACGGGCTACACCTTC. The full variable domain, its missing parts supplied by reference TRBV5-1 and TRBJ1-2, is KAGVTQTPRYLIKTRGQQVTLSCSPISGHRSVSWYQQTPGQGLQFLFEYFSETQRNKGNFPGRFSGRQFSNSRSEMNVSTLELGDSALYLCASSAQGRTGYTFGSGTRLTVV.

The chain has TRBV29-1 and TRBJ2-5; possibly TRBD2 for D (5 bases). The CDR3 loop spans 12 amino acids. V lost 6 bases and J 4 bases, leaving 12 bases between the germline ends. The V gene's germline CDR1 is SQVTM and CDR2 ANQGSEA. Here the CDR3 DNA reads TGCAGCGTCGCCCCGGGGTCAGAGACCCAGTACTTC. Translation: CSVAPGSETQYF.

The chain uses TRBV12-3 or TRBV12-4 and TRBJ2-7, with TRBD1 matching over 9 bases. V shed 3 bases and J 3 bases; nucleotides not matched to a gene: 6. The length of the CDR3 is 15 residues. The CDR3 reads CASSFSGQGIYEQYF. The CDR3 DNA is TGTGCCAGCAGTTTCTCGGGACAGGGAATCTACGAGCAGTACTTC.

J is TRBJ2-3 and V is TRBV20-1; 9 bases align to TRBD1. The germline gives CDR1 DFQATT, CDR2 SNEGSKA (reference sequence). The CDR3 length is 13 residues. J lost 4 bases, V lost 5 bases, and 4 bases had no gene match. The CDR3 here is CSARDRVSDTQYF. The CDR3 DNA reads TGCAGTGCTCGGGACAGGGTGTCAGATACGCAGTATTTT.

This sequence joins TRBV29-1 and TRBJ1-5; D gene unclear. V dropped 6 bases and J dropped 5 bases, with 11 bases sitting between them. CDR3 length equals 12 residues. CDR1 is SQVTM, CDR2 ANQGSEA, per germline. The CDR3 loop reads CSVTFTDQPQHF. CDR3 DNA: TGCAGCGTGACCTTTACTGATCAGCCCCAGCATTTT. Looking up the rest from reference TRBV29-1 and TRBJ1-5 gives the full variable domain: SAVISQKPSRDICQRGTSLTIQCQVDSQVTMMFWYRQQPGQSLTLIATANQGSEATYESGFVIDKFPISRPNLTFSTLTVSNMSPEDSSIYLCSVTFTDQPQHFGDGTRLSIL.

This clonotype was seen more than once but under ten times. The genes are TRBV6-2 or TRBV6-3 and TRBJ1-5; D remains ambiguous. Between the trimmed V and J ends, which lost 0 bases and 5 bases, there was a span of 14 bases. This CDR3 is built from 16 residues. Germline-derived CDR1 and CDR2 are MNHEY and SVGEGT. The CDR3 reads CASSYSFGVGDQPQHF. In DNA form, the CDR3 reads TGTGCCAGCAGTTACTCGTTCGGGGTGGGAGATCAGCCCCAGCATTTT.

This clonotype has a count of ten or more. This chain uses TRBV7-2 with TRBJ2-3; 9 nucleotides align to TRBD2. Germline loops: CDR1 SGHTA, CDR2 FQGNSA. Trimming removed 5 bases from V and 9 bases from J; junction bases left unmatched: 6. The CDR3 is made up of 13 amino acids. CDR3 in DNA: TGTGCCAGCAGCCCATTAAGCGGGGGGACGCAGTATTTT. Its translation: CASSPLSGGTQYF.

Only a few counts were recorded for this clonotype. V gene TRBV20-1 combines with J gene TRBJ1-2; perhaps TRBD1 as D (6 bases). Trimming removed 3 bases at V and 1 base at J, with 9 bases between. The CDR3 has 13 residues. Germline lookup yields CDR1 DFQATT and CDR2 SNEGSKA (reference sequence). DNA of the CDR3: TGCAGTGCTAGGGGGACATATAACTATGGCTACACCTTC. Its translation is CSARGTYNYGYTF.